The rows below give T cell receptor beta chains drawn from one sample of a study of CD4 T cells in relation to SARS-CoV-2 and coronaviruses. Antigens of these TCRs are unknown. The repertoire was sequenced with immunoSEQ multiplex PCR; TCRdb's copy has only in-frame clones and lacks some. The sample shows 43,000 or so clones, roughly 80% of them seen only once. Sequencing was performed on naive CD4+ T cells from PBMCs, cultured in vitro. Receptor source: an adult with COVID-19. Both conserved end residues are part of each CDR3. A D gene is named only where the DNA matches it firmly. Clone sizes are given selectively: once, few, many, or a class where the clone is expanded.

TRBJ2-2 TRBV11-2 NA 15 TRBD2 CASSFSGRDTGELFF TGTGCCAGCAGCTTTAGCGGGAGGGACACCGGGGAGCTGTTTTTT
TRBJ1-4 TRBV7-9 NA 15 NA CATAKLGNNDEKLFF TGTGCCACAGCAAAGTTGGGGAACAATGACGAAAAACTGTTTTTT
TRBJ2-7 TRBV3-1/TRBV3-2 few 15 NA CASSQGVATSYEQYF TGTGCCAGCAGCCAAGGAGTAGCGACCTCCTACGAGCAGTACTTC
TRBJ2-1 TRBV18 NA 16 NA CASSPPLALTYNEQFF TGTGCCAGCTCACCACCCCTAGCGCTGACCTACAATGAGCAGTTCTTC
TRBJ1-5 TRBV19 NA 14 NA CASSTDRIGQPQHF TGTGCCAGTAGTACCGACAGGATCGGTCAGCCCCAGCATTTT
TRBJ2-7 TRBV6-5 NA 14 TRBD1 CATRRWTGSNEQYF TGTGCCACCCGACGTTGGACAGGGAGCAACGAGCAGTACTTC
TRBJ1-6 TRBV20-1 NA 17 NA CSASRWTESSYNSPLHF TGCAGTGCTAGTCGCTGGACGGAGAGCTCCTATAATTCACCCCTCCACTTT
TRBJ2-7 TRBV21-1 NA 13 NA CASSGRRRFEQYF TGTGCCAGCAGCGGACGGCGGAGGTTCGAGCAGTACTTC
TRBJ2-2 TRBV5-1 NA 17 TRBD2 CASSLAPVAGNTGELFF TGCGCCAGCAGCTTGGCCCCTGTAGCGGGGAACACCGGGGAGCTGTTTTTT
TRBJ2-7 TRBV2 NA 12 NA CASRQTSFEQYF TGTGCCAGCAGACAGACTAGTTTCGAGCAGTACTTC
TRBJ2-7 TRBV9 NA 15 NA CASSVGSGGFGEQYF TGTGCCAGCAGCGTAGGGTCAGGAGGGTTCGGCGAGCAGTACTTC
TRBJ1-6 TRBV27 NA 15 NA CASSFWGRRNSPLHF TGTGCCAGCAGTTTCTGGGGGCGCCGAAATTCACCCCTCCACTTT
TRBJ2-5 TRBV4-3 NA 13 TRBD1 CASSRGQGETQYF TGCGCCAGCAGCCGCGGACAGGGGGAGACCCAGTACTTC
TRBJ2-6 TRBV7-6 NA 15 NA CASSRTGTGANVLTF TGTGCCAGCAGTCGTACCGGGACAGGGGCCAACGTCCTGACTTTC
TRBJ2-7 TRBV11-1 NA 15 TRBD1 CASSSTGTGADEQYF TGTGCCAGCAGCTCCACCGGGACAGGGGCGGACGAGCAGTACTTC
TRBJ2-7 TRBV28 NA 13 TRBD1 CASSTGQGIEQYF TGTGCCAGCTCAACAGGACAGGGGATCGAGCAGTACTTC
TRBJ2-2 TRBV7-9 NA 14 NA CASSLARDTGELFF TGTGCCAGCAGCTTAGCGCGCGACACCGGGGAGCTGTTTTTT
TRBJ2-1 TRBV18 NA 17 TRBD2 CASSPAVAGRDYNEQFF TGTGCCAGCTCGCCCGCCGTAGCGGGTCGTGACTACAATGAGCAGTTCTTC
TRBJ2-7 TRBV5-6 NA 13 NA CASSTRGSYEQYF TGTGCCAGCAGCACAAGGGGTTCCTACGAGCAGTACTTC
TRBJ1-2 TRBV5-4 NA 15 NA CASSPFVEGHYGYTF TGTGCCAGCAGCCCATTCGTCGAGGGGCACTATGGCTACACCTTC
TRBJ2-5 TRBV19 NA 11 NA CASSKRETQYF TGTGCCAGTAGTAAGAGGGAGACCCAGTACTTC
TRBJ2-3 TRBV5-1 NA 13 NA CASSLVVTDTQYF TGCGCCAGCAGCTTGGTAGTCACAGATACGCAGTATTTT
TRBJ2-1 TRBV5-6 NA 14 TRBD1 CASRPRDSYNEQFF TGTGCCAGCAGGCCTCGGGACAGCTACAATGAGCAGTTCTTC
TRBJ1-1 TRBV6-5 NA 11 NA CASSSPFVAFF TGTGCCAGCAGTTCTCCTTTTGTGGCTTTCTTT
TRBJ2-1 TRBV18 NA 16 TRBD2 CASSPLTSGSRSEQFF TGTGCCAGCTCACCCCTTACTAGCGGGAGCCGTAGTGAGCAGTTCTTC
TRBJ2-3 TRBV19 NA 14 NA CASSIQGWSDTQYF TGTGCCAGTAGTATTCAGGGCTGGTCAGATACGCAGTATTTT
TRBJ2-7 TRBV5-5 NA 17 TRBD2 CASSSGLAGEGRYEQYF TGTGCCAGCAGCTCAGGACTAGCGGGAGAGGGTCGGTACGAGCAGTACTTC
TRBJ2-1 TRBV9 NA 12 NA CASSVMGNEQFF TGTGCCAGCAGCGTAATGGGGAATGAGCAGTTCTTC
TRBJ2-3 TRBV19 few 15 TRBD2 CASSIGPTGGDTQYF TGTGCCAGTAGTATCGGGCCGACGGGGGGGGATACGCAGTATTTT
TRBJ2-1 TRBV4-1 NA 19 TRBD2 CASSQLGGMGLAGVNEQFF TGCGCCAGCAGCCAATTGGGGGGGATGGGGCTAGCGGGAGTAAATGAGCAGTTCTTC